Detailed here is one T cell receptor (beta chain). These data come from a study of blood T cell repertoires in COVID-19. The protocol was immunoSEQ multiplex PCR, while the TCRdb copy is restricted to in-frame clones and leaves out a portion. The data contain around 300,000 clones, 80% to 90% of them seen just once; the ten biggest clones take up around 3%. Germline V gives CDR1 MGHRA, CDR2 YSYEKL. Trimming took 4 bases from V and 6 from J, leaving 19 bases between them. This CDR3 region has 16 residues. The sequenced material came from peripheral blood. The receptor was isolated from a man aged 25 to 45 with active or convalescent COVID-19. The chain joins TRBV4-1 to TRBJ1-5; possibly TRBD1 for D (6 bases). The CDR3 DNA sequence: TGCGCCAGCAGCCCCAGCGTGGGGGCGAAGCTTCAGCCCCAGCATTTT. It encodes CASSPSVGAKLQPQHF.